This record looks at one T cell receptor beta chain sequence and its context. The sample is drawn from a study of cytomegalovirus exposure and HLA in healthy donors. The CDR3 spans 17 residues. Trimming removed 11 bases from V and 9 bases from J; junction bases left unmatched: 19. Germline-derived CDR1 and CDR2 are ENHRY and SYGVKD. 13 Jbeta primers and 60 Vbeta primers were used for the PCR. Data came from immunoSEQ multiplex PCR; TCRdb stores just in-frame clones and leaves some out. Among 150,000 to 200,000 clones listed, 75% to 90% were seen once. The chain joins TRBV10-3 to TRBJ1-6, with 10 nucleotides matching TRBD1. Sequenced sample: PBMCs. This receptor was taken from a man between 18 and 29 years old in good health and CMV-seropositive. CDR3 amino acids: CAARDRGGLMHGSPLHF. The DNA of the CDR3 is TGTGCCGCTAGGGACAGGGGAGGCTTAATGCACGGTTCACCCCTCCACTTT.